This TCR beta chain was recovered during a study of blood T cell repertoires in COVID-19. About the study: Acute and convalescent COVID-19 specimens originated in the United States, Italy and Spain.

Trimming pared 5 bases from V and 6 bases from J, leaving 21 bases between. From germline, CDR1 is SGHNT and CDR2 YENEEA. The CDR3 runs 16 residues. Original methodology: Estimated nucleated cell counts came from reference gene primer amplification. The data were produced by immunoSEQ multiplex PCR, yet TCRdb's version contains in-frame clones alone and is incomplete. D and trimming were read from the DNA, whereas the V and J calls and clone size are those reported in that table. The data contain 45,000 to 65,000 clones, roughly 77% of them singletons. The sequencing sample was made of peripheral blood. This rearrangement joins TRBV11-3 to TRBJ2-3; perhaps TRBD2 as D (5 bases). This TCR came from an older man with active or convalescent COVID-19. The chain's CDR3 is CASSPFGLGDADTQYF. In DNA form, the CDR3 reads TGTGCCAGCAGCCCATTCGGACTCGGCGATGCGGATACGCAGTATTTT.